A selection of T cell receptor beta chains follows, all from one sample in a study of T-cell memory formation after mild COVID-19. TCRdb re-called the 5' RACE reads through MiXCR, storing one row per CDR3 protein. This sample carries 250,000 or so distinct CDR3 sequences, approximately 10% of them seen once, and the ten largest clones take 22%. Sequencing used PBMCs or a T cell subset sorted from them (not recorded which). These receptors all stem from a man between 18 and 29 years old who had mild COVID-19 (a few samples of this study predate the infection). Cell type and time point are not known. Both conserved end residues are part of each CDR3. A D gene is named only where the DNA matches it firmly. A clone size is listed for some rows: how often the clone was seen (once, few, many), or a class if it is expanded.

clone size	D gene	V gene	J gene	CDR3 protein	CDR3 DNA
.	.	TRBV5-1	TRBJ1-2	CASRNQENYGYTF	TGCGCCAGCAGGAATCAGGAGAACTATGGCTACACCTTC
many	.	TRBV29-1	TRBJ2-3	CSALNTDTQYF	TGCAGCGCTCTAAACACAGATACGCAGTATTTT
.	.	TRBV11-3	TRBJ2-4	CASSLGGELGKNIQYF	TGTGCCAGCAGCTTAGGAGGGGAATTAGGGAAAAACATTCAGTACTTC
.	.	TRBV5-1	TRBJ1-5	CASSLASDQPQHF	TGCGCCAGCAGCTTGGCCAGCGATCAGCCCCAGCATTTT
.	TRBD1	TRBV7-2	TRBJ1-6	CASSQGQEGLPLHF	TGTGCCAGCAGCCAAGGACAGGAGGGTTTACCCCTCCACTTT
few	TRBD1	TRBV29-1	TRBJ1-2	CSAAEEGGGYGYTF	TGCAGCGCAGCAGAAGAAGGGGGCGGGTATGGCTACACCTTC
.	.	TRBV12-3/TRBV12-4	TRBJ2-7	CASRPRAGGYEQYF	TGTGCCAGCAGGCCCAGGGCGGGTGGCTACGAGCAGTACTTC
few	TRBD1	TRBV28	TRBJ2-4	CASSSLGQGSNIQYF	TGTGCCAGCAGTTCCCTCGGACAGGGGTCAAACATTCAGTACTTC
.	.	TRBV7-6	TRBJ2-5	CASSPPWAGGETQYF	TGTGCCAGCAGCCCCCCTTGGGCGGGCGGGGAGACCCAGTACTTC
.	.	TRBV7-9	TRBJ2-3	CASSRDRRKMITQYF	TGTGCCAGCAGCCGCGACAGGAGGAAGATGATTACGCAGTATTTT
few	.	TRBV20-1	TRBJ2-5	CSATTFPIGWETQYF	TGCAGTGCTACCACCTTCCCAATTGGATGGGAGACCCAGTACTTC
few	.	TRBV7-3	TRBJ1-2	CASSPFGGPGDYGYTF	TGTGCCAGCAGCCCCTTTGGCGGGCCGGGGGACTATGGCTACACCTTC
.	.	TRBV5-1	TRBJ2-7	CASSFPGRDEQYF	TGCGCCAGCAGCTTCCCAGGACGGGACGAGCAGTACTTC
.	TRBD1	TRBV29-1	TRBJ2-5	CSVGRGMVTQYF	TGCAGCGTTGGCAGGGGGATGGTGACCCAGTACTTC
many	TRBD1	TRBV20-1	TRBJ1-1	CSARDRVTEAFF	TGCAGTGCTAGGGACAGGGTCACTGAAGCTTTCTTT
few	.	TRBV6-6	TRBJ2-7	CASSIQSFEQYF	TGTGCCAGCAGCATACAGAGCTTCGAGCAGTACTTC
.	TRBD1	TRBV6-1	TRBJ1-6	CASRTQGAPGSPLHF	TGTGCCAGCAGAACCCAGGGGGCGCCCGGATCACCCCTCCACTTT
.	.	TRBV5-1	TRBJ1-1	CASSWAPGDTEAFF	TGCGCCAGCAGCTGGGCCCCCGGGGACACTGAAGCTTTCTTT
few	.	TRBV5-5	TRBJ2-3	CASSSLWRGPADTQYF	TGTGCCAGCAGCTCCCTTTGGCGGGGGCCCGCAGATACGCAGTATTTT
few	TRBD2	TRBV11-2	TRBJ2-2	CASSLHGVAGGITGELFF	TGTGCCAGCAGCTTACATGGTGTAGCGGGGGGGATCACCGGGGAGCTGTTTTTT
.	.	TRBV19	TRBJ2-6	CASSIGGVFAGANVLTF	TGTGCCAGTAGTATTGGAGGGGTGTTTGCTGGGGCCAACGTCCTGACTTTC
few	.	TRBV24-1	TRBJ2-1	CATSDLPWNEQFF	TGTGCCACCAGTGATTTGCCTTGGAATGAGCAGTTCTTC
few	TRBD2	TRBV7-6	TRBJ2-5	CASSPLAGGGETQYF	TGTGCCAGCAGCCCCCTAGCGGGGGGCGGGGAGACCCAGTACTTC
.	.	TRBV4-3	TRBJ2-7	CASSQELGAGDYEQYF	TGCGCCAGCAGCCAAGAGCTGGGAGCCGGGGACTACGAGCAGTACTTC
.	.	TRBV6-2/TRBV6-3	TRBJ1-2	CASSYSTYGYTF	TGTGCCAGCAGTTACTCAACGTATGGCTACACCTTC
few	.	TRBV5-1	TRBJ2-3	CASSLHLEGITDTQYF	TGCGCCAGCAGCTTACATCTCGAGGGGATAACAGATACGCAGTATTTT
.	TRBD2	TRBV12-3/TRBV12-4	TRBJ2-5	CASRPGLAVEETQYF	TGTGCCAGCAGGCCGGGACTAGCGGTCGAGGAGACCCAGTACTTC
many	.	TRBV5-1	TRBJ2-5	CASSLAGSGETQYF	TGCGCCAGCAGCTTGGCAGGGTCCGGAGAGACCCAGTACTTC
.	TRBD1	TRBV18	TRBJ1-1	CASSPSLGTVMNTEAFF	TGTGCCAGCTCACCGAGCCTCGGGACAGTCATGAACACTGAAGCTTTCTTT
.	.	TRBV9	TRBJ2-3	CASSSSPLTDTQYF	TGTGCCAGCAGCTCATCTCCCCTCACAGATACGCAGTATTTT
few	.	TRBV4-3	TRBJ2-6	CASSQQGLSGANVLTF	TGCGCCAGCAGCCAGCAGGGGCTCTCTGGGGCCAACGTCCTGACTTTC
.	.	TRBV3-1	TRBJ1-1	CASSQERREAFF	TGTGCCAGCAGCCAAGAAAGGCGGGAAGCTTTCTTT
.	.	TRBV9	TRBJ2-3	CASSTPRQLPTDTQYF	TGTGCCAGCAGCACCCCCAGACAGCTACCAACAGATACGCAGTATTTT
.	.	TRBV6-2/TRBV6-3	TRBJ1-5	CASSRRLSNQPQHF	TGTGCCAGCAGTAGGAGATTGAGCAATCAGCCCCAGCATTTT
.	TRBD1	TRBV4-2	TRBJ2-3	CASSPGQGVADTQYF	TGTGCCAGCAGCCCAGGACAGGGAGTTGCAGATACGCAGTATTTT
.	.	TRBV18	TRBJ2-6	CAGAYSGANVLTF	TGTGCCGGGGCCTACTCTGGGGCCAACGTCCTGACTTTC
few	.	TRBV7-3	TRBJ1-2	CASSPGQGIGYTF	TGTGCCAGCAGCCCCGGACAAGGAATTGGCTACACCTTC
.	TRBD2	TRBV5-1	TRBJ2-1	CASRPLAGGTYNEQFF	TGCGCCAGCAGACCTTTAGCGGGGGGAACCTACAATGAGCAGTTCTTC
.	.	TRBV5-5	TRBJ2-1	CASRTDTYNEQFF	TGTGCCAGCAGGACGGACACCTACAATGAGCAGTTCTTC
few	.	TRBV27	TRBJ1-4	CASTAVLREKLFF	TGTGCCAGCACGGCCGTCCTGAGGGAAAAACTGTTTTTT
.	.	TRBV11-2	TRBJ2-3	CASSLEVGAYTDTQYF	TGTGCCAGCAGCTTAGAAGTGGGGGCCTACACAGATACGCAGTATTTT
.	.	TRBV24-1	TRBJ2-1	CATSDLPRAPMAENEQFF	TGTGCCACCAGTGATTTACCAAGGGCCCCCATGGCGGAGAATGAGCAGTTCTTC
.	.	TRBV18	TRBJ1-1	CASSPGEGTEAFF	TGTGCCAGCTCACCAGGGGAGGGCACTGAAGCTTTCTTT
many	.	TRBV12-3/TRBV12-4	TRBJ1-2	CASSLLGQPNYGYTF	TGTGCCAGCAGTTTACTCGGACAGCCTAACTATGGCTACACCTTC
.	.	TRBV11-2	TRBJ1-2	CASSLVGVSDGYTF	TGTGCCAGCAGCTTAGTAGGGGTTTCGGATGGCTACACCTTC
few	TRBD1	TRBV20-1	TRBJ2-6	CSASRGGVGANVLTF	TGCAGTGCTAGTCGAGGGGGCGTTGGGGCCAACGTCCTGACTTTC
.	.	TRBV12-3/TRBV12-4	TRBJ1-1	CASTYDGLLSGGAFF	TGTGCCAGCACCTACGACGGACTCCTTTCCGGGGGGGCTTTCTTT
.	TRBD1	TRBV15	TRBJ1-5	CATSRGGTDAQPQHF	TGTGCCACCAGCAGAGGGGGGACAGATGCTCAGCCCCAGCATTTT
few	TRBD1	TRBV5-5	TRBJ2-7	CASIKDRVVHEQYF	TGTGCCAGCATCAAGGACAGGGTAGTCCACGAGCAGTACTTC
few	TRBD1	TRBV24-1	TRBJ2-3	CATSEPGQGADTQYF	TGTGCCACCAGTGAGCCGGGACAGGGCGCAGATACGCAGTATTTT
few	TRBD1	TRBV2	TRBJ2-3	CASSGRTGRTDTQYF	TGTGCCAGCAGTGGGAGGACAGGACGCACAGATACGCAGTATTTT
many	.	TRBV10-3	TRBJ1-1	CAITSGAEAFF	TGTGCCATCACCTCAGGTGCTGAAGCTTTCTTT
.	.	TRBV6-5	TRBJ2-1	CASSYPGYNEQFF	TGTGCCAGCAGTTACCCCGGATACAATGAGCAGTTCTTC
.	TRBD1	TRBV7-3	TRBJ2-4	CASSSGQGRARNIQYF	TGTGCCAGCAGCTCCGGACAGGGGAGGGCCAGAAACATTCAGTACTTC
few	.	TRBV6-2/TRBV6-3	TRBJ1-5	CASSPPRPSPKPQHF	TGTGCCAGCAGTCCTCCGAGGCCCTCCCCTAAGCCCCAGCATTTT